This record covers a single T cell receptor beta chain. The sample belongs to a study of blood T cell repertoires in COVID-19. Overall study context: COVID-19 samples from acute and convalescent phases originated in the United States, Italy and Spain.

Profiling relied on immunoSEQ multiplex PCR, and the TCRdb table lists in-frame clones only, not all of them. The data show a few hundred thousand clones, almost 90% seen once. CDR1 and CDR2 from the germline V gene are MGHRA and YSYEKL. This CDR3 is built from 14 residues. V was cut by 2 bases and J by 4 bases, with 12 bases left in between. The chain has TRBV4-1 and TRBJ2-7; D is perhaps TRBD1 (6 bases). The sequence was obtained from a woman in her twenties or thirties with COVID-19, enrolled during active disease. The sequenced sample consisted of peripheral blood. CDR3 loop: CASSQQIQGYEQYF. The CDR3 DNA follows: TGCGCCAGCAGCCAACAAATACAGGGTTACGAGCAGTACTTC.